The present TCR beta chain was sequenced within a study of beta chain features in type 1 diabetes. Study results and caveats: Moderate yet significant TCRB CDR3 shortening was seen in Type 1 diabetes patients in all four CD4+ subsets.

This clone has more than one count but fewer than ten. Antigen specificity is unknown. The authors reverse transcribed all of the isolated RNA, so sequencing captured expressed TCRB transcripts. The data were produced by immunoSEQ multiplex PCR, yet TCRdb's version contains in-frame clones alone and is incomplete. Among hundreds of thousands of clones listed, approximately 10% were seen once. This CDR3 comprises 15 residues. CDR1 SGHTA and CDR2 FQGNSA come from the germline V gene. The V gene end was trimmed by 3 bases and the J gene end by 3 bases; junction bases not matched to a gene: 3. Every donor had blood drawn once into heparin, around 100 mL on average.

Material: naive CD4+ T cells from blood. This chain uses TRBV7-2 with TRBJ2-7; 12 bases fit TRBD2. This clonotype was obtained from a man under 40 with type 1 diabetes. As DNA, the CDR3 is TGTGCCAGCAGCTTGACTAGCGGGGGTGACTACGAGCAGTACTTC. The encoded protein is CASSLTSGGDYEQYF. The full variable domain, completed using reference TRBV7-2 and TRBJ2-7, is GAGVSQSPSNKVTEKGKDVELRCDPISGHTALYWYRQSLGQGLEFLIYFQGNSAPDKSGLPSDRFSAERTGGSVSTLTIQRTQQEDSAVYLCASSLTSGGDYEQYFGPGTRLTVT.